The T cell receptor beta chain described here comes from a study of OX40 agonist ivuxolimab in advanced cancers. On the study more broadly: Patients assigned to dose escalation were diagnosed with hepatocellular carcinoma, melanoma, renal cell or head and neck cancer.

V lost 6 bases and J lost 7, with 13 bases in between. CDR3 length: 12 residues. CDR1 and CDR2 (germline): ENHRY, SYGVKD. Clones were sequenced by immunoSEQ multiplex PCR, and TCRdb holds only the in-frame ones, with some missing. The table has about 29,000 clones, approximately 78% seen once. Source: CD4+ or CD8+ T cells sorted from blood, taken in a trial of the OX40 agonist ivuxolimab. The chain combines TRBV10-3 with TRBJ2-7, with D perhaps TRBD2 (5 bases). The TCR comes from an adult with an advanced solid tumor such as melanoma, head and neck, liver or kidney cancer. CDR3 sequence (DNA): TGTGCCATCAGGCGGGCCCCGGAGGAGCAGTACTTC. Protein product: CAIRRAPEEQYF.